This T cell receptor beta chain was sequenced for a study of shared clonotypes between healthy human individuals. This CDR3 comprises 14 residues. Trimming pared 6 bases from V and 4 bases from J, leaving 15 bases between. Per germline, CDR1 MNHNS and CDR2 SASEGT. Clones were read by immunoSEQ multiplex PCR, and TCRdb kept only the in-frame ones, dropping some. Counted here are hundreds of thousands of clones, about 79% occurring once; the ten biggest clones make up 10% to 15%. Material: PBMCs. The chain links TRBV6-1 to TRBJ1-2; D ambiguous. The receptor comes from a woman aged 40 to 55 in good health. Some clones in this sample may be carry-over from other donors' samples. CDR3 bases: TGTGCCAGCAGGGCGGCCTTATCGGGCTATGGCTACACCTTC. It translates to CASRAALSGYGYTF.